This T cell receptor beta chain was sequenced during a study of T-cell memory formation after mild COVID-19. Looking at the study overall: The study found TCR clusters largely donor specific. Broader study findings: Contracting CD4+ clones were located mainly in CM and EM, and CD8+ clones in EMRA. Day 15 to 85 contracting clones showed balanced CD4/CD8; later expanders leaned CD4+.

The V end lost 0 bases, the J end lost 2 bases, and 11 bases lay between the germline ends. Germline V gene data show CDR1 as SGHRS and CDR2 as YFSETQ. The CDR3 totals 15 residues. UMIs and sample barcodes were carried by the TCR alpha and TCR beta cDNA libraries that 5'RACE produced using constant-segment primers. TCRdb re-called the 5' RACE reads through MiXCR, storing one row per CDR3 protein. The data show about 430,000 distinct CDR3 sequences, with 15% to 20% seen just once and under 25% held by the top ten. This clonotype was counted between two and nine times. Its antigen is not known. The sequenced sample was PBMCs or a T cell subset sorted from them (not recorded which). The chain joins TRBV5-1 to TRBJ1-2, with D tentatively TRBD1 (6 bases). The receptor comes from a man younger than 35 who had mild COVID-19 (a few samples of this study predate the infection). Cell type and time point are not known. CDR3 region: CASSLGQAENYGYTF. The CDR3 region has the DNA TGCGCCAGCAGCTTGGGACAGGCGGAGAACTATGGCTACACCTTC.